This entry lists 22 T cell receptor beta chains sequenced from one sample in a study of graft-versus-host responses after intestinal transplantation (dated by TCRdb to 2020 to 2023). These TCRs are of unknown antigen specificity. What this sample's time point label stands for: cells obtained before transplantation from donor or recipient. To prepare the library, the immunoSEQ multiplex PCR assay was applied. Sourced from immuneACCESS, this table was stored by TCRdb with only in-frame sequences that have V and J called. A share of the clones is absent; for the studies checked, an unresolved V gene accounts for under half, and the remainder has no known explanation. This sample gives under 130,000 clones in total; 93% of them show up just once. Approximately 1% of the sample belongs to the ten largest clones. The sample in question was unstimulated CD8+ T cells sorted from spleen or lymph node cells, obtained before intestinal transplant. These receptors all come from a human donor who received an intestinal transplant.

The rearrangement uses TRBV7-9 and TRBJ1-5, with a possible D match to TRBD1 (5 bases). The germline gives CDR1 SEHNR, CDR2 FQNEAQ (reference sequence). This CDR3 has 15 residues. Trimming took 1 base from V and 2 from J, leaving 9 bases between them. The CDR3: CASSLGSRGNQPQHF. CDR3 coding DNA: TGTGCCAGCAGCTTAGGTTCCAGGGGCAATCAGCCCCAGCATTTT.

V and J are TRBV4-1 and TRBJ1-1; TRBD1 might be the D (5 bases). The CDR3 is made up of 15 amino acids. Germline lookup yields CDR1 MGHRA and CDR2 YSYEKL. V shed 0 bases and J shed 4 bases, with 12 bases lying between them. CDR3 nucleotides: TGCGCCAGCAGCCAAGATGGGCAGGGCCTCACTGAAGCTTTCTTT. Protein product: CASSQDGQGLTEAFF.

The chain has TRBV4-1 and TRBJ2-1, with D perhaps matching TRBD2 (6 bases). The CDR3 loop spans 15 amino acids. Germline lookup yields CDR1 MGHRA and CDR2 YSYEKL. Between the trimmed V and J ends, which lost 4 bases and 6 bases, there was a span of 16 bases. In DNA, the CDR3 is TGCGCCAGCAGCCCGACCCCGGGAGAGTCCAATGAGCAGTTCTTC. It is translated as CASSPTPGESNEQFF.

CDR3 DNA: TGTGCCAGCAGCTTGATACAGGGGGCGGCCTACGAGCAGTACTTC. This translates into CASSLIQGAAYEQYF. The rearrangement uses TRBV5-6 and TRBJ2-7; 9 bases are shared with TRBD1. J lost 2 bases, V lost 1 base, and 4 bases had no gene match. The germline gives CDR1 SGHDT, CDR2 YYEEEE. CDR3 size: 15 residues.

The chain combines TRBV13 with TRBJ2-5; TRBD2 matches at 7 bases. CDR1 is PRHDT, CDR2 FYEKMQ, per germline (reference sequence). V lost 7 bases to trimming and J lost 4 bases; unmatched junction nucleotides: 12. The CDR3 loop spans 15 amino acids. The CDR3 here is CASKGRVGGGETQYF. Here the CDR3 DNA reads TGTGCCAGCAAGGGTCGTGTCGGCGGGGGAGAGACCCAGTACTTC.

A note on this clone: At one of its ends the junction is not consistent with the germline gene, which may arise from a read error. The sample carries other DNA sequences with the same CDR3. The V and J genes are TRBV27 and TRBJ2-2; the match to TRBD1 covers 8 bases. The CDR3 contains 12 residues. Germline CDR1 is MNHEY and CDR2 is SMNVEV (reference sequence). The CDR3 DNA follows: TGTGCCAGCATGACAGGGGCCGGAGAGCTGTTTTTT. Translation: CASMTGAGELFF.

The CDR3 coding sequence is TGCGCCAGCAGCACAAGGACAGGGGGGGAAAAACTGTTTTTT. Protein sequence: CASSTRTGGEKLFF. The chain is built from TRBV5-1 and TRBJ1-4; 10 bases match TRBD1. This CDR3 is 14 amino acids long. Trimming removed 4 bases from V and 8 bases from J; junction bases left unmatched: 5. The germline V gene has CDR1 SGHRS and CDR2 YFSETQ. Full variable domain (missing parts from reference TRBV5-1 and TRBJ1-4): KAGVTQTPRYLIKTRGQQVTLSCSPISGHRSVSWYQQTPGQGLQFLFEYFSETQRNKGNFPGRFSGRQFSNSRSEMNVSTLELGDSALYLCASSTRTGGEKLFFGSGTQLSVL.

The rearrangement uses TRBV7-9 and TRBJ2-1; TRBD2 matches 9 bases. The CDR3 sequence is 14 residues long. The V gene end was trimmed by 6 bases and the J gene end by 8 bases; junction bases not matched to a gene: 8. CDR1 and CDR2 (germline): SEHNR, FQNEAQ (reference sequence). The CDR3 loop reads CASRPGTSSHEQFF. For the CDR3, the DNA is TGTGCCAGCAGACCCGGGACTAGCTCTCATGAGCAGTTCTTC.

The DNA of the CDR3 is TGTGCCAGCAGCGGGGAGGGGAGCTCCTACAATGAGCAGTTCTTC. This sequence encodes CASSGEGSSYNEQFF. The chain is built from TRBV9 and TRBJ2-1; the match to TRBD2 covers 7 bases. The germline CDR1 and CDR2 sequences are SGDLS and YYNGEE. The CDR3 is 15 amino acids. The ends lost 3 bases at V and 0 bases at J; junction bases unmatched: 3. Complete variable domain (other parts from reference TRBV9 and TRBJ2-1): DSGVTQTPKHLITATGQRVTLRCSPRSGDLSVYWYQQSLDQGLQFLIQYYNGEERAKGNILERFSAQQFPDLHSELNLSSLELGDSALYFCASSGEGSSYNEQFFGPGTRLTVL.

The chain's CDR3 is CASSLSGQGPLLVLHF. The CDR3, as DNA: TGTGCCAGCAGTTTATCCGGACAGGGGCCCTTATTAGTCCTCCACTTT. V is TRBV5-6 and J is TRBJ1-6, with TRBD1 matching over 9 bases. V lost 5 bases and J lost 15; bases outside the gene matches: 18. The germline gives CDR1 SGHDT, CDR2 YYEEEE. This CDR3 region has 16 residues.

V usage is TRBV5-4 and J usage is TRBJ1-1, with 7 bases that match TRBD1. The V gene end was trimmed by 2 bases and the J gene end by 4 bases; junction bases not matched to a gene: 5. Germline CDR1 and CDR2: SGHNT and YYREEE (reference sequence). The CDR3 covers 14 residues. For the CDR3, the DNA is TGTGCCAGCAGCTTCCCCAGGGGGGGCACTGAAGCTTTCTTT. This encodes CASSFPRGGTEAFF.

In DNA, the CDR3 is TGTGCCACGGTCGACAGGGGGAATGGCGAGCAGTACTTC. It specifies CATVDRGNGEQYF. The chain uses TRBV2 and TRBJ2-7, with TRBD1 identical over 9 bases. Trimming cost V 10 bases and J 6 bases; bases outside gene matches: 10. Germline CDR1 is SNHLY and CDR2 is FYNNEI. The CDR3 is made up of 13 amino acids.

The chain employs TRBV13 and TRBJ2-1, with D unresolved. The CDR3 has 13 residues. Germline V lookup: CDR1 PRHDT, CDR2 FYEKMQ (reference sequence). V lost 8 bases to trimming and J lost 9 bases, with 17 bases between them. The CDR3 bases are TGTGCCAGCGAACCTACCCCAGCGAGTGAGCAGTTCTTC. It translates to CASEPTPASEQFF.

V is TRBV27 and J is TRBJ2-7; D remains ambiguous. Trimming removed 2 bases at V and 0 bases at J, with 11 bases between. Germline V gene sequence: CDR1 MNHEY, CDR2 SMNVEV (reference sequence). CDR3 length: 15 amino acids. This CDR3 reads CASSLGLSSSYEQYF. CDR3 DNA sequence: TGTGCCAGCAGTTTAGGCCTTTCGAGCTCCTACGAGCAGTACTTC.

The chain recombines TRBV6-4 with TRBJ2-5; a possible D gene is TRBD1 (6 bases). Germline assignment: CDR1 MRHNA and CDR2 SNTAGT. The CDR3 extends over 14 amino acids. Trimming took 4 bases from V and 3 from J, leaving 12 bases between them. CDR3 DNA sequence: TGTGCCAGCAGTGGGACAGTAAGGAAAGAGACCCAGTACTTC. Translating it yields CASSGTVRKETQYF.

This clone appeared a single time. This chain joins TRBV7-9 and TRBJ2-1; 11 nucleotides line up with TRBD2. V lost 4 bases, J lost 0 bases, and 11 bases stayed unmatched. This CDR3 region has 19 residues. Germline CDR1 is SEHNR and CDR2 is FQNEAQ (reference sequence). CDR3 region: CASSSLVAGGPGSYNEQFF. CDR3 in DNA: TGTGCCAGCAGCTCTTTAGTAGCGGGGGGGCCCGGCTCCTACAATGAGCAGTTCTTC.

V and J are TRBV13 and TRBJ2-7, with 7 nucleotides matching TRBD1. J gave up 2 bases and V 5 bases, and 6 bases lay outside the gene matches. The length of the CDR3 is 14 residues. Germline V gene sequence: CDR1 PRHDT, CDR2 FYEKMQ (reference sequence). The CDR3 region has the DNA TGTGCCAGCAGCCCCGGGACAGCCGCCTACGAGCAGTACTTC. This gives the protein CASSPGTAAYEQYF.

This clone was observed a single time. J is TRBJ2-1 and V is TRBV19; 7 nucleotides align to TRBD1. With 6 bases clipped from V and 7 bases from J, the junction kept 12 bases outside the gene matches. This CDR3 is built from 15 residues. Germline assignment: CDR1 LNHDA and CDR2 SQIVND (reference sequence). The CDR3: CASSSPQQGMNEQFF. CDR3 nucleotide sequence: TGTGCCAGTAGCTCGCCCCAACAGGGGATGAATGAGCAGTTCTTC.

The rearrangement links TRBV7-7 to TRBJ2-2; 9 nucleotides align to TRBD1. CDR1 and CDR2 from the germline V gene are SSHAT and FNYEAQ (reference sequence). With V trimmed by 5 bases and J by 3 bases, 7 bases remained unmatched. CDR3 length: 16 residues. CDR3 residues: CASSTEQGADTGELFF. The CDR3 nucleotides read TGTGCCAGCAGCACCGAACAGGGGGCGGACACCGGGGAGCTGTTTTTT.

This chain connects TRBV5-6 to TRBJ2-5; 8 nucleotides line up with TRBD2. This CDR3 region has 14 residues. Germline values: CDR1 SGHDT, CDR2 YYEEEE. Trimming took 4 bases from V and 1 from J; bases not matched to a gene: 3. The CDR3 sequence is CASSPGGVQETQYF. The CDR3 DNA follows: TGTGCCAGCAGCCCGGGGGGGGTCCAAGAGACCCAGTACTTC. Full variable domain (remainder filled in from reference TRBV5-6 and TRBJ2-5): DAGVTQSPTHLIKTRGQQVTLRCSPKSGHDTVSWYQQALGQGPQFIFQYYEEEERQRGNFPDRFSGHQFPNYSSELNVNALLLGDSALYLCASSPGGVQETQYFGPGTRLLVL.

This clone was seen more than once but under ten times. V usage is TRBV13 and J usage is TRBJ1-3; possible D gene TRBD1, 5 bases. V lost 2 bases and J lost 5, with 10 bases in between. CDR1 and CDR2 (germline): PRHDT, FYEKMQ (reference sequence). The CDR3 consists of 14 residues. The CDR3 DNA reads TGTGCCAGCAGCTTATGGGACTCCCGAAACACCATATATTTT. Translation: CASSLWDSRNTIYF.

The V and J genes are TRBV19 and TRBJ1-1, with D perhaps matching TRBD1 (5 bases). The germline CDR1 and CDR2 sequences are LNHDA and SQIVND (reference sequence). This CDR3 has 12 amino acids. The V end was cut by 2 bases, the J end by 8 bases, with 9 bases between. CDR3 coding DNA: TGTGCCAGTAGTATACCGGGACCCGAAGCTTTCTTT. Translation gives CASSIPGPEAFF.